One and the same sample provided the 18 T cell receptor beta chains below, sequenced in a study of T cells in Graves' hyperthyroidism and ophthalmopathy. Amplification of TCR beta CDR3 regions was performed using RNA transcripts as template. Carried out on the TCR CDR3, a first-round RT-PCR used the HTBI primer set. One entry per CDR3 protein results from TCRdb running MiXCR on the multiplex PCR reads. Here the sample spans 620,000 or so distinct CDR3 sequences, about 14% being singletons. The sample consisted of blood. All receptors derive from a woman aged 45-65 years with Graves' ophthalmopathy.

This clonotype was counted ten times or more. V gene TRBV20-1 combines with J gene TRBJ2-1, with 7 bases lining up with TRBD2. CDR3 length: 15 amino acids. Germline assignment: CDR1 DFQATT and CDR2 SNEGSKA (reference sequence). J gave up 5 bases and V 0 bases, and 7 bases lay outside the gene matches. The CDR3 nucleotides are TGCAGTGCTAGAGATCGGAGACTAGCACACAATGAGCAGTTCTTC. The encoded protein is CSARDRRLAHNEQFF.

This clonotype was seen at least ten times. The J gene is TRBJ1-2, the V gene TRBV7-2; D unresolved. CDR1 is SGHTA and CDR2 is FQGNSA in the germline V gene. This CDR3 has 11 residues. The V end was cut by 4 bases, the J end by 6 bases, with 6 bases between. Here the CDR3 reads CASSSNNGYTF. The CDR3 bases are TGTGCCAGCAGCTCCAACAATGGCTACACCTTC.

The V and J genes are TRBV7-9 and TRBJ2-5; D gene uncertain. V was clipped by 2 bases and J by 0 bases, with 4 bases between them. Germline CDR1 SEHNR, CDR2 FQNEAQ (reference sequence). The CDR3 covers 13 residues. The CDR3 spells CASSLPNQETQYF. The CDR3 DNA is TGTGCCAGCAGCTTACCAAACCAAGAGACCCAGTACTTC.

The sample holds many counts of this clonotype. V is TRBV24-1 and J is TRBJ1-1; D is possibly TRBD1 (6 bases). V dropped 7 bases and J dropped 1 base, with 9 bases sitting between them. There are 13 residues in the CDR3. Germline V gives CDR1 KGHDR, CDR2 SFDVKD. CDR3 residues: CATRRTENTEAFF. The CDR3 DNA reads TGTGCCACCAGAAGGACAGAGAACACTGAAGCTTTCTTT.

This clonotype has ten or more counts. The chain carries TRBV28 and TRBJ2-3; no firm D call. The germline V gene encodes CDR1 MDHEN and CDR2 SYDVKM. V was shortened by 3 bases and J by 8 bases, with 21 bases between the two germline ends. The CDR3 contains 16 residues. For the CDR3, the DNA is TGTGCCAGCAGTTTCAGAATCACGAAAAGTTTGGGTACGCAGTATTTT. Translation gives CASSFRITKSLGTQYF.

The genes are TRBV6-1 and TRBJ2-2, with 8 nucleotides matching TRBD2. The CDR3 is made up of 17 amino acids. Germline CDR1 and CDR2: MNHNS and SASEGT. CDR3 nucleotide sequence: TGTACTGCCTCAACTAAAAAGCGGGAGTGGAACACCGGGGAGCTGTTTTTT. Translation: CTASTKKREWNTGELFF.

Ten or more counts support this clonotype. The chain's CDR3 is CASSFGSGRGVDTQYF. The CDR3, as DNA: TGTGCCAGCAGTTTCGGTAGCGGGAGAGGTGTAGATACGCAGTATTTT. V gene TRBV28 combines with J gene TRBJ2-3; 9 bases map to TRBD2. Germline V CDR1 and CDR2: MDHEN, SYDVKM. With V trimmed by 3 bases and J by 5 bases, 9 bases remained unmatched. There are 16 residues in the CDR3.

This clonotype has more than one count but fewer than ten. The chain carries TRBV5-4 and TRBJ1-2; D is possibly TRBD1 (5 bases). The V end lost 0 bases, the J end lost 8 bases, and 17 bases lay between the germline ends. The germline CDR1 and CDR2 sequences are SGHNT and YYREEE (reference sequence). CDR3 length: 15 amino acids. As DNA, the CDR3 is TGTGCCAGCAGCTTGGCCGGGGCAGAGCAAAGCGGCTACACCTTC. It is translated as CASSLAGAEQSGYTF.

Comments on this clonotype: A read error is possible here, since a much larger clone lies one base away. The genes are TRBV12-3 or TRBV12-4 and TRBJ2-1, with 12 bases aligning to TRBD2. V shed 9 bases and J 5 bases; nucleotides not matched to a gene: 14. There are 17 residues in the CDR3. The CDR3 reads CASGGASGREAHNEQFF. In DNA, the CDR3 is TGTGCCAGTGGGGGGGCTAGCGGGAGGGAGGCCCACAATGAGCAGTTCTTC.

This clonotype has at least ten counts. The genes are TRBV27 and TRBJ1-2; D gene uncertain. Germline V CDR1 and CDR2: MNHEY, SMNVEV (reference sequence). This CDR3 is 11 amino acids long. V lost 8 bases and J 8 bases, leaving 12 bases between the germline ends. The CDR3 region is CASGRGRGYTF. The CDR3 bases are TGTGCCAGCGGGCGAGGGAGGGGCTACACCTTC.

At least ten counts were recorded for this clonotype. The J gene is TRBJ2-1, the V gene TRBV12-3 or TRBV12-4; D may be TRBD2 (6 bases). The CDR3 runs 12 residues. Trimming took 5 bases from V and 7 from J, leaving 9 bases between them. The CDR3 region has the DNA TGTGCCAGCAGTAGGAGGGCGAATGAGCAGTTCTTC. Translation: CASSRRANEQFF.

This clonotype was seen only a few times. J is TRBJ2-6 and V is TRBV12-3 or TRBV12-4, with a tentative D call TRBD2 (6 bases). CDR3 length: 16 residues. Trimming left V 3 bases short and J 5 bases short, with 14 bases between. The CDR3 nucleotides are TGTGCCAGCAGTTTCGGAGGGCTAGGTAGGGCCAACGTCCTGACTTTC. It encodes CASSFGGLGRANVLTF.

This clonotype has only a few counts. This rearrangement joins TRBV27 to TRBJ1-1; D gene uncertain. In germline, CDR1 is MNHEY, CDR2 SMNVEV (reference sequence). The V and J ends lost 8 bases and 3 bases respectively, with 7 bases between them. This CDR3 comprises 11 residues. The DNA of the CDR3 is TGTGCCAGCCGCCTGGACACTGAAGCTTTCTTT. Translation gives CASRLDTEAFF.

This clonotype was found many times. The chain recombines TRBV20-1 with TRBJ2-1; 10 nucleotides line up with TRBD2. The CDR3 contains 15 residues. Germline V CDR1 and CDR2: DFQATT, SNEGSKA (reference sequence). With V trimmed by 5 bases and J by 7 bases, 11 bases remained unmatched. CDR3 sequence (DNA): TGCAGTGCTTTCCTAACCGGGACTAGCGTTAATGAGCAGTTCTTC. Its protein is CSAFLTGTSVNEQFF.

V gene TRBV25-1 combines with J gene TRBJ2-1; D gene ambiguous. The germline CDR1 and CDR2 sequences are MGHDK and SYGVNS. Deletions cut 4 bases from V and 4 bases from J, with 11 bases between. The CDR3 totals 14 residues. CDR3 sequence: CASSGGGTYNEQFF. The CDR3, as DNA: TGTGCCAGCAGTGGGGGTGGAACGTACAATGAGCAGTTCTTC.

This clonotype was found many times. The rearrangement uses TRBV10-3 and TRBJ1-5; no clear D. V was trimmed by 6 bases and J by 8 bases, leaving 14 bases between them. The germline CDR1 and CDR2 sequences are ENHRY and SYGVKD. The CDR3 runs to 13 residues. The chain's CDR3 is CAIRDQVGEPQHF. As DNA, the CDR3 is TGTGCCATCAGGGACCAGGTGGGTGAGCCCCAGCATTTT.

This clonotype was recorded at least ten times. The chain uses TRBV7-3 and TRBJ2-1; tentative D call: TRBD2 (6 bases). The CDR3 sequence is 17 residues long. V shed 6 bases and J shed 3 bases, with 21 bases lying between them. Germline CDR1 and CDR2: SGHTA and FQGTGA. This CDR3 is CASSFNGGGGGYNEQFF. The CDR3 region has the DNA TGTGCCAGCAGTTTTAACGGTGGGGGAGGTGGCTACAATGAGCAGTTCTTC.

In this sample, this clonotype turned up many times. The V and J genes are TRBV7-9 and TRBJ2-3; 13 bases map to TRBD2. The CDR3 consists of 16 residues. Unmatched junction bases numbered 4, after V lost 1 base and J lost 6 bases. Per germline, CDR1 SEHNR and CDR2 FQNEAQ (reference sequence). The DNA of the CDR3 is TGTGCCAGCAGCTTAGTCGGACTAGCGGGAGCGGATACGCAGTATTTT. Translating gives CASSLVGLAGADTQYF.